The clone carrying this T cell receptor (beta chain) was counted at least ten times. The sample comes from a study of T-cell reconstitution after alpha-beta-depleted transplantation in children. Trimming took off 6 bases at V and 1 base at J, with 6 bases between the two ends. Per the germline V gene, CDR1 is DFQATT and CDR2 is SNEGSKA (reference sequence). The CDR3 is made up of 11 amino acids. Unique molecular identifiers featured in how the TCRbeta library was prepared. TCRdb independently ran MiXCR on the PCR reads; one entry per CDR3 protein. The sample lists some 640,000 distinct CDR3 sequences, 15% to 20% occurring once.

The V gene is TRBV20-1, the J gene TRBJ2-5; D unresolved. Sequenced here: PBMCs from the stem cell graft donor, sampled from the stem cell graft. This clonotype originated in a human donor who donated a stem cell graft to a child with acute myeloid leukemia. CDR3: CSATGQETQYF. In DNA, the CDR3 is TGCAGTGCGACTGGCCAAGAGACCCAGTACTTC.